This T cell receptor (beta chain) was sequenced for a study of early T cells in non-severe SARS-CoV-2 infection. Overall study context: Bulk RNA from unsorted whole blood was sequenced; chains were unpaired. Findings and limits, study-wide: Matching with VDJdb favored anti-spike CD8 responses (missing private and CD4 specificities).

Individual cDNA molecules each received unique molecular identifiers attached to them. Each CDR3 protein gets one entry after TCRdb re-called the 5' RACE reads with MiXCR. The sample holds some 96,000 distinct CDR3 sequences; 9.5% to 11% are singletons and the top ten take approximately 4.5%. Concerning this clonotype: Its matching antigen is unknown.

Germline V gene sequence: CDR1 MNHEY, CDR2 SMNVEV (reference sequence). With 6 bases removed from V and 1 base from J, the gap between germline ends came to 12 bases. The CDR3 is 14 amino acids. This sequence joins TRBV27 and TRBJ2-5, with D possibly TRBD1 on 6 matching bases. This TCR was sampled from an adult who was a healthcare worker with PCR-confirmed SARS-CoV-2 infection or an uninfected control (not recorded which). The starting material was whole blood, obtained at baseline. The CDR3 protein is CASRSTGPQETQYF. CDR3 in DNA: TGTGCCAGCAGATCGACAGGCCCCCAAGAGACCCAGTACTTC.